The clone carrying this T cell receptor (beta chain) was counted a few times. The germline V gene encodes CDR1 LGHDT and CDR2 YNNKEL (reference sequence). This CDR3 comprises 13 residues. J was trimmed by 6 bases and V by 4 bases; bases with no gene match: 3. This sample was taken from a study of blood T cell repertoires in COVID-19. Generated by immunoSEQ multiplex PCR, the TCRdb table keeps only in-frame clones and is missing some. The sample holds around 94,000 clones; 84% are singletons and the top ten take 8.5% to 10%. The sequencing sample was made of peripheral blood. This rearrangement joins TRBV3-1 (or the pseudogene TRBV3-2) to TRBJ2-1; 7 bases line up with TRBD2. The sequence derives from a man aged 40-49 years with active or convalescent COVID-19. The CDR3 DNA sequence: TGTGCCAGCAGCCCGGGACTACCCAATGAGCAGTTCTTC. Its translation: CASSPGLPNEQFF.